These 13 T cell receptor beta chains were all obtained from the same sample, sequenced in a study of preoperative IRX-2 immunotherapy in early breast cancer. Treatment described: preoperative locoregional IRX-2 cytokine immunotherapy. Some clones are missing from TCRdb's copy, which holds only in-frame ones; the method was immunoSEQ multiplex PCR. The repertoire consists of some 29,000 clones, with 90% occurring once and the leading ten covering approximately 9%. The sample here was taken from a patient treated with IRX-2 immunotherapy. The receptors here all came from a human donor with breast cancer.

The chain joins TRBV6-5 to TRBJ1-2; D possibly corresponds to TRBD1 (6 bases). V lost 5 bases and J 4 bases, leaving 17 bases between the germline ends. Germline CDR1 reads MNHEY; CDR2 reads SVGAGI. CDR3 length: 15 residues. The chain's CDR3 is CASSNYRESGYGYTF. The CDR3 nucleotides read TGTGCCAGCAGTAACTACAGGGAGTCAGGCTATGGCTACACCTTC.

Here the CDR3 reads CASSFGDRGYEQYF. The CDR3 DNA follows: TGTGCCAGCAGTTTCGGCGACAGGGGATACGAGCAGTACTTC. V gene TRBV28 combines with J gene TRBJ2-7, with TRBD1 matching 8 bases. The germline CDR1 and CDR2 sequences are MDHEN and SYDVKM. The CDR3 totals 14 residues. V was pared by 3 bases and J by 4 bases, with 5 bases of the junction left unmatched.

This sequence joins TRBV29-1 and TRBJ2-5; maybe TRBD2 (5 bases). Trimming stripped 7 bases from V and 2 bases from J, with 14 bases between. The germline CDR1 and CDR2 sequences are SQVTM and ANQGSEA. This CDR3 is built from 13 residues. CDR3 DNA sequence: TGCAGCGCAACTAGACAAAGACAAGAGACCCAGTACTTC. It is translated as CSATRQRQETQYF.

This chain joins TRBV4-2 and TRBJ2-1; tentative D call: TRBD1 (6 bases). The germline V gene encodes CDR1 LGHNA and CDR2 YNFKEQ. Trimming took off 3 bases at V and 9 bases at J, with 12 bases between the two ends. The CDR3 loop spans 13 amino acids. The CDR3 region has the DNA TGTGCCAGCAGCCAGCAGGGGAATAGTGAGCAGTTCTTC. Protein sequence: CASSQQGNSEQFF.

This clone was detected only once. J is TRBJ2-7 and V is TRBV28; no firm D call. The CDR3 consists of 12 residues. V lost 2 bases to trimming and J lost 2 bases, with 4 bases between them. The germline V gene encodes CDR1 MDHEN and CDR2 SYDVKM. The CDR3 protein is CASSLKTYEQYF. The DNA of the CDR3 is TGTGCCAGCAGTTTAAAGACCTACGAGCAGTACTTC. The full variable domain, rest sourced from reference TRBV28 and TRBJ2-7, is DVKVTQSSRYLVKRTGEKVFLECVQDMDHENMFWYRQDPGLGLRLIYFSYDVKMKEKGDIPEGYSVSREKKERFSLILESASTNQTSMYLCASSLKTYEQYFGPGTRLTVT.

The chain links TRBV6-5 to TRBJ2-7; TRBD1 matches at 9 bases. CDR1 and CDR2 (germline): MNHEY, SVGAGI. J was trimmed by 4 bases and V by 2 bases; bases with no gene match: 3. This CDR3 has 14 residues. CDR3 coding DNA: TGTGCCAGCAGTTACGCGGACAGGGGTTACGAGCAGTACTTC. It translates to CASSYADRGYEQYF.

The rearrangement joins TRBV5-1 to TRBJ2-1; 14 bases match TRBD2. The ends lost 4 bases at V and 10 bases at J; junction bases unmatched: 10. The CDR3 totals 16 residues. Germline assignment: CDR1 SGHRS and CDR2 YFSETQ. The CDR3 region has the DNA TGCGCCAGCAGCGACTCCGGGACTAGCGGGAGCGGGGAGCAGTTCTTC. Translating it yields CASSDSGTSGSGEQFF. The whole variable domain, remainder taken from reference TRBV5-1 and TRBJ2-1, is KAGVTQTPRYLIKTRGQQVTLSCSPISGHRSVSWYQQTPGQGLQFLFEYFSETQRNKGNFPGRFSGRQFSNSRSEMNVSTLELGDSALYLCASSDSGTSGSGEQFFGPGTRLTVL.

This chain connects TRBV27 to TRBJ2-2; 11 nucleotides line up with TRBD2. The CDR3 is made up of 17 amino acids. V lost 3 bases and J lost 2; bases outside the gene matches: 5. Germline loops: CDR1 MNHEY, CDR2 SMNVEV (reference sequence). The CDR3 coding sequence is TGTGCCAGCAGTTTTCGGCTAGCGGGGGGAAACACCGGGGAGCTGTTTTTT. It specifies CASSFRLAGGNTGELFF.

V and J are TRBV7-7 and TRBJ2-5; 12 bases are a match to TRBD2. CDR3 length: 16 residues. V lost 5 bases and J lost 2; bases outside the gene matches: 6. Germline CDR1 is SSHAT and CDR2 is FNYEAQ (reference sequence). CDR3 DNA sequence: TGTGCCAGCAGCCCCGGACTAGCGGGATATCAAGAGACCCAGTACTTC. Encoded protein: CASSPGLAGYQETQYF.

This chain connects TRBV25-1 to TRBJ1-4; 7 nucleotides align to TRBD1. The CDR3 is 13 amino acids. V dropped 3 bases and J dropped 8; count of bases not matched to a gene: 3. Germline V gives CDR1 MGHDK, CDR2 SYGVNS. CDR3 protein: CASSETGTEKLFF. The CDR3 bases are TGTGCCAGCAGTGAGACAGGGACGGAAAAACTGTTTTTT.

This clone came up once. The chain is built from TRBV9 and TRBJ2-3; the D is unclear. CDR1 is SGDLS and CDR2 is YYNGEE in the germline V gene. The CDR3 runs to 14 residues. The V gene lost 0 bases and the J gene lost 2 bases, with 7 bases spanning the gap. CDR3 in amino acids: CASSVGRYTDTQYF. Here the CDR3 DNA reads TGTGCCAGCAGCGTAGGGCGGTACACAGATACGCAGTATTTT.

The chain employs TRBV2 and TRBJ2-2, with TRBD1 matching over 7 bases. Germline lookup yields CDR1 SNHLY and CDR2 FYNNEI. J lost 3 bases, V lost 6 bases, and 7 bases had no gene match. This CDR3 has 15 amino acids. CDR3 amino acids: CASRAGTADTGELFF. Here the CDR3 DNA reads TGTGCCAGCAGGGCCGGGACAGCGGACACCGGGGAGCTGTTTTTT.

V is TRBV29-1 and J is TRBJ2-1, with TRBD2 matching over 7 bases. The junction had 5 bases not matched to a gene; V was cut back by 5 bases and J by 10 bases. Germline CDR1 SQVTM, CDR2 ANQGSEA. CDR3 length: 11 amino acids. CDR3 amino acids: CSVSQGGEQFF. For the CDR3, the DNA is TGCAGCGTTTCTCAGGGAGGGGAGCAGTTCTTC.